This entry is about one TCR beta chain. Antigen specificity is unknown. The sample comes from a study of siplizumab effects on memory and regulatory T cells. Broader study findings: The mapping of alloreactive clones to unstimulated subsets covered only a minor fraction of them. Unstimulated naive T cells seemed to show more diversity than memory cells did, and they also seemed to be among the major contributors to the alloresponse. The study found that mappable alloreactive CD4+ clones averaged roughly 69% Treg-derived with siplizumab and roughly 27% in controls.

The assay looked at some 93,000 TCR templates in each sample. TCRdb's copy holds only in-frame clones and misses some; the assay was immunoSEQ multiplex PCR. The table includes over 65,000 clones, over 90% detected once. The V gene's germline CDR1 is KGHSH and CDR2 LQKENI. V gave up 0 bases and J gave up 3 bases; unmatched junction bases: 6. The CDR3 sequence is 16 residues long. V is TRBV18 and J is TRBJ2-7; TRBD1 matches 9 bases. This TCR came from a human donor in good health. The sequencing sample was made of CD8+ T cells sorted from blood. CDR3 in amino acids: CASSPPSGTGRYEQYF. The CDR3 nucleotides are TGTGCCAGCTCACCACCGTCCGGGACAGGGCGCTACGAGCAGTACTTC. Based on the CDR3 plus reference TRBV18 and TRBJ2-7, the full variable domain is NAGVMQNPRHLVRRRGQEARLRCSPMKGHSHVYWYRQLPEEGLKFMVYLQKENIIDESGMPKERFSAEFPKEGPSILRIQQVVRGDSAAYFCASSPPSGTGRYEQYFGPGTRLTVT.